These T cell receptor beta chains were read from a single sample in a study of CD8 T cells in ankylosing spondylitis. TCRdb reprocessed the 5' RACE reads via MiXCR and lists one record per CDR3 protein. The sample lists about 200,000 distinct CDR3 sequences; about a quarter were seen once. Material: blood, either unsorted or a sorted T cell fraction (not recorded which). The receptors here all came from a male donor with ankylosing spondylitis or in good health (not recorded which). Both conserved end residues are part of each CDR3. The D gene is left open where the match is weak. The size entry is marked missing in some rows and otherwise reads once, few, many or a size class.

D: NA; J: TRBJ1-5; size: NA; length: 13; V: TRBV29-1; DNA: TGCAGCGTTGGTTATGGGGGAGATCAGCCCCAGCATTTT; CDR3: CSVGYGGDQPQHF
D: NA; J: TRBJ2-3; size: many; length: 15; V: TRBV5-1; DNA: TGCGCCAGCAGCTTGGAAGGCAGCTACACAGATACGCAGTATTTT; CDR3: CASSLEGSYTDTQYF
D: NA; J: TRBJ2-2; size: NA; length: 14; V: TRBV12-3/TRBV12-4; DNA: TGTGCCAGCAGCGCGGTCGCGGACACCGGGGAGCTGTTTTTT; CDR3: CASSAVADTGELFF
D: NA; J: TRBJ1-2; size: NA; length: 12; V: TRBV12-3/TRBV12-4; DNA: TGTGCCAGCAGACTACAGGCGTATGGCTACACCTTC; CDR3: CASRLQAYGYTF
D: TRBD2; J: TRBJ2-1; size: few; length: 14; V: TRBV12-3/TRBV12-4; DNA: TGTGCCAGCAGGGCTAGCGGGAGCGACAATGAGCAGTTCTTC; CDR3: CASRASGSDNEQFF
D: NA; J: TRBJ2-3; size: many; length: 14; V: TRBV5-1; DNA: TGCGCCAGCAGCCAAAGATCCCAGGAAGATACGCAGTATTTT; CDR3: CASSQRSQEDTQYF
D: TRBD1; J: TRBJ1-4; size: many; length: 15; V: TRBV5-1; DNA: TGCGCCAGCAGCTTGGGAAGGACAGGGGGTGAAAAACTGTTTTTT; CDR3: CASSLGRTGGEKLFF
D: NA; J: TRBJ1-1; size: few; length: 13; V: TRBV7-3; DNA: TGTGCCAGCAGCTCACATAAGAACACTGAAGCTTTCTTT; CDR3: CASSSHKNTEAFF
D: TRBD2; J: TRBJ2-1; size: NA; length: 14; V: TRBV20-1; DNA: TGCAGTGCATTACTAGCGGGCCGAGACAATGAGCAGTTCTTC; CDR3: CSALLAGRDNEQFF
D: TRBD2; J: TRBJ2-5; size: few; length: 15; V: TRBV7-2; DNA: TGTGCCAGCAGCCGCAGCGGGAGGGCCTGGGAGACCCAGTACTTC; CDR3: CASSRSGRAWETQYF
D: TRBD2; J: TRBJ2-1; size: NA; length: 14; V: TRBV11-2; DNA: TGTGCCAGCAGCTTCGGGGGGACTTACAATGAGCAGTTCTTC; CDR3: CASSFGGTYNEQFF
D: NA; J: TRBJ2-4; size: many; length: 13; V: TRBV4-1; DNA: TGCGCCAGCAGCCAAGGGGGGTTCGGCATTCAGTACTTC; CDR3: CASSQGGFGIQYF
D: TRBD1; J: TRBJ1-5; size: many; length: 14; V: TRBV4-3; DNA: TGCGCCAGCAGCCAACGACAGGGGAATCAGCCCCAGCATTTT; CDR3: CASSQRQGNQPQHF
D: NA; J: TRBJ1-4; size: many; length: 15; V: TRBV6-1; DNA: TGTGCCAGCAGCGTTACCGGGACATCGAGTGAAAAACTGTTTTTT; CDR3: CASSVTGTSSEKLFF
D: TRBD2; J: TRBJ2-3; size: many; length: 16; V: TRBV20-1; DNA: TGCAGTGCTAGAGTAGCCCGGACTAGGGGCGCAGATACGCAGTATTTT; CDR3: CSARVARTRGADTQYF
D: TRBD2; J: TRBJ2-7; size: few; length: 15; V: TRBV20-1; DNA: TGCAGTGCCGACGATTCGACTAGCGGGACCTACGAGCAGTACTTC; CDR3: CSADDSTSGTYEQYF
D: TRBD1; J: TRBJ1-2; size: many; length: 15; V: TRBV12-3/TRBV12-4; DNA: TGTGCCAGCAGCACCACCGCAGGGGGAAGCTATGGCTACACCTTC; CDR3: CASSTTAGGSYGYTF
D: NA; J: TRBJ2-7; size: few; length: 14; V: TRBV12-3/TRBV12-4; DNA: TGTGCCAGCAGTCCGCAGGGGACCGGTTACGAGCAGTACTTC; CDR3: CASSPQGTGYEQYF
D: TRBD2; J: TRBJ2-7; size: few; length: 14; V: TRBV20-1; DNA: TGCAGTGCGAACCTAGCGGGAGTATCCCACGAGCAGTACTTC; CDR3: CSANLAGVSHEQYF
D: NA; J: TRBJ2-7; size: many; length: 13; V: TRBV20-1; DNA: TGCAGTGCCCAAGGGGGAGGAAAGGACGAGCAGTACTTC; CDR3: CSAQGGGKDEQYF
D: NA; J: TRBJ2-3; size: many; length: 16; V: TRBV15; DNA: TGTGCCACCAGCAGAGACTCCTATCCTAGCACAGATACGCAGTATTTT; CDR3: CATSRDSYPSTDTQYF
D: NA; J: TRBJ2-2; size: NA; length: 14; V: TRBV20-1; DNA: TGCAGTGCTAGGGTACTAGCTGGGACCGGGGAGCTGTTTTTT; CDR3: CSARVLAGTGELFF
D: NA; J: TRBJ1-2; size: many; length: 13; V: TRBV3-1; DNA: TGTGCCAGCAGCCAAGGGGTGACTTGGGGCTACACCTTC; CDR3: CASSQGVTWGYTF
D: NA; J: TRBJ2-3; size: NA; length: 16; V: TRBV5-6; DNA: TGTGCCAGCAGCTTGAGGTCCGGGGGTTCCACAGATACGCAGTATTTT; CDR3: CASSLRSGGSTDTQYF
D: NA; J: TRBJ1-5; size: NA; length: 17; V: TRBV13; DNA: TGTGCCAGCAGCTTAGGCTTCTCGGGGGTGAGCAATCAGCCCCAGCATTTT; CDR3: CASSLGFSGVSNQPQHF
D: NA; J: TRBJ2-2; size: NA; length: 15; V: TRBV6-1; DNA: TGTGCCAGCAAGACGAACAACAAGAACACCGGGGAGCTGTTTTTT; CDR3: CASKTNNKNTGELFF